Given below is one T cell receptor (beta chain) in context. Its antigen is not identified. The assay was immunoSEQ multiplex PCR, and TCRdb's table has in-frame clones only and misses some. This table has over 100,000 clones, 85% to 90% appearing once. The CDR3 contains 16 residues. CDR1 is SGDLS, CDR2 YYNGEE, per germline. Trimming took 3 bases from V and 6 from J; bases not matched to a gene: 7. The source of the sample is a study of T cell responses to AZD1222 COVID-19 vaccine. Study-wide points: After two AZD1222 doses, spike-specific TCR breadth and depth rose versus day 0. The study sampled repertoires only after the peak T cell response. Among vaccine-associated CD4 TCRs, coverage spanned spike, with dominance at 160-218 and 743-854. Reportedly, nearly half the spike-specific TCRs target unmutated variant regions.

The origin of this receptor is an adult in good health. V gene TRBV9 combines with J gene TRBJ2-2; 11 positions agree with TRBD2. This material consisted of peripheral blood, taken on day 0 of AZD1222 vaccination. The CDR3, as DNA: TGTGCCAGCAGCGCGGGGCTAGCGGGGGGATCCGGGGAGCTGTTTTTT. This encodes CASSAGLAGGSGELFF.